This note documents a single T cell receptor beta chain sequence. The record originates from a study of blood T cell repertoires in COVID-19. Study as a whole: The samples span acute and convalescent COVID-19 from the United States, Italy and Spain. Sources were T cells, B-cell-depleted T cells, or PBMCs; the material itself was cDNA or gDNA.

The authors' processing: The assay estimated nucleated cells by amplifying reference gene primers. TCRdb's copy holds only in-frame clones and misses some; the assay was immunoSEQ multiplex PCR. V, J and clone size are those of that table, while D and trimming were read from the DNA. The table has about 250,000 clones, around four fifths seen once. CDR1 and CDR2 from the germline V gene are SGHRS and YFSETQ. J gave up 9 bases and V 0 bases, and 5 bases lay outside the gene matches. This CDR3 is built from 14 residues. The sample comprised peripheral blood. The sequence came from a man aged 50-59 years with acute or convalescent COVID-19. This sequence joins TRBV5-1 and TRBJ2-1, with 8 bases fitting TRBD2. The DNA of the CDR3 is TGCGCCAGCAGCTTGGCGGGACTAGTAGGTGAGCAGTTCTTC. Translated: CASSLAGLVGEQFF.